Here is one T cell receptor (beta chain) with its context. At survey level, the immunoSEQ assay was run in its v3.0 version. Generated by immunoSEQ multiplex PCR, the TCRdb table keeps only in-frame clones and is missing some. Among about 25,000 clones listed, approximately 79% were seen once. Germline loops: CDR1 PRHDT, CDR2 FYEKMQ (reference sequence). V dropped 5 bases and J dropped 0 bases, with 13 bases sitting between them. This CDR3 comprises 16 residues. This sample is part of a study of long-term antiretroviral therapy in people with HIV. Across the study: By about a decade, the earliest samples predate the 2015 immediate-ART recommendation.

At least one PBMC sample before ART and at least two after were required. The United States was where all participants with HIV were treated. The sequences come from unsorted PBMCs, collected 2.1 years after starting antiretroviral therapy. The sequence was obtained from a man aged 30 to 39 with HIV. This rearrangement joins TRBV13 to TRBJ1-4, with a possible D match to TRBD1 (6 bases). CDR3 sequence reads: CASSQTGTTTNEKLFF. The CDR3 DNA follows: TGTGCCAGCAGCCAGACCGGGACAACAACTAATGAAAAACTGTTTTTT.